The 32 T cell receptor beta chains below come from one sample, sequenced in a study of T cell changes during pregnancy in multiple sclerosis (dated by TCRdb to the late 2010s). The method behind the library was the immunoSEQ multiplex PCR assay. TCRdb obtained this table from immuneACCESS and retained in-frame rearrangements with V and J assigned. These tables miss some clones; where compared with another copy, unresolved V genes account for less than half of the shortfall, and the remainder is unexplained. The sample data list 45,000 to 50,000 clones, and 75% to 95% of these were observed just once. About 9.8% of the sample comes from the top ten. Sample: CD8+ T cells from peripheral blood mononuclear cells, taken after pregnancy. The receptors here all came from a female donor with multiple sclerosis, enrolled in a pregnancy study.

This clone has a single count. This chain uses TRBV6-1 with TRBJ2-2; no firm D call. Between the trimmed V and J ends, which lost 5 bases and 8 bases, there was a span of 6 bases. The germline CDR1 and CDR2 sequences are MNHNS and SASEGT. This CDR3 has 11 amino acids. The CDR3: CASSNQGELFF. CDR3 nucleotide sequence: TGTGCCAGCAGTAACCAGGGGGAGCTGTTTTTT.

The J gene is TRBJ2-7, the V gene TRBV11-3; D is perhaps TRBD1 (5 bases). Germline V lookup: CDR1 SGHNT, CDR2 YENEEA. The CDR3 is made up of 15 amino acids. V shed 1 base and J shed 1 base, with 11 bases lying between them. The CDR3 region is CASSLGQTPSYEQYF. The CDR3 nucleotides are TGTGCCAGCAGCTTAGGACAGACCCCTTCCTACGAGCAGTACTTC.

The chain is built from TRBV27 and TRBJ1-6; 10 nucleotides match TRBD1. CDR1 MNHEY and CDR2 SMNVEV come from the germline V gene (reference sequence). The CDR3 loop spans 14 amino acids. The V segment lost 6 bases and the J segment 7 bases; nucleotides outside the gene matches: 3. CDR3 protein: CASSRGQGNSPLHF. The CDR3 bases are TGTGCCAGCAGCCGGGGACAGGGGAATTCACCCCTCCACTTT.

V gene TRBV2 combines with J gene TRBJ1-2; D unclear. The CDR3 has 12 amino acids. With 4 bases removed from V and 6 bases from J, the gap between germline ends came to 9 bases. The germline V gene has CDR1 SNHLY and CDR2 FYNNEI. The CDR3 loop is CASSVPSDGYTF. CDR3 coding DNA: TGTGCCAGCAGTGTGCCCAGCGATGGCTACACCTTC.

The gene calls are TRBV5-6 and TRBJ2-4, with D perhaps matching TRBD1 (5 bases). The CDR3 extends over 16 amino acids. The germline CDR1 and CDR2 sequences are SGHDT and YYEEEE. V was pared by 4 bases and J by 0 bases, with 14 bases between. CDR3 protein: CASSDDRFLAKNIQYF. The CDR3 DNA reads TGTGCCAGCAGCGATGACAGATTTCTAGCCAAAAACATTCAGTACTTC. Full variable domain (rest looked up from reference TRBV5-6 and TRBJ2-4): DAGVTQSPTHLIKTRGQQVTLRCSPKSGHDTVSWYQQALGQGPQFIFQYYEEEERQRGNFPDRFSGHQFPNYSSELNVNALLLGDSALYLCASSDDRFLAKNIQYFGAGTRLSVL.

V is TRBV4-3 and J is TRBJ1-6, with 7 bases matching TRBD1. Germline CDR1 reads LGHNA; CDR2 reads YSLEER. J was trimmed by 9 bases and V by 0 bases; bases with no gene match: 5. The CDR3 runs 15 residues. The CDR3: CASSQDKQGPSPLHF. CDR3 DNA: TGCGCCAGCAGCCAAGATAAACAGGGGCCTTCACCCCTCCACTTT.

This chain links TRBV9 with TRBJ1-1; D gene unclear. The CDR3 consists of 14 residues. Between the trimmed V and J ends, which lost 4 bases and 1 base, there was a span of 11 bases. Germline V gene sequence: CDR1 SGDLS, CDR2 YYNGEE. The CDR3 DNA reads TGTGCCAGCAGCCAGGTAGGAGGGAACACTGAAGCTTTCTTT. Translation gives CASSQVGGNTEAFF.

In DNA form, the CDR3 reads TGTGCCAGCAGTGACGGGGACAGGGCGGATGGCTACACCTTC. Protein: CASSDGDRADGYTF. The chain has TRBV2 and TRBJ1-2; 9 bases fit TRBD1. Germline V gene sequence: CDR1 SNHLY, CDR2 FYNNEI. V shed 3 bases, J shed 6 bases, and the junction held 5 bases outside the gene matches. The CDR3 loop spans 14 amino acids.

This clone was seen more than once but under ten times. V usage is TRBV5-3 and J usage is TRBJ1-5; 10 nucleotides line up with TRBD1. TRBV5-3 is identified as an open reading frame with a role that is uncertain. CDR3 length equals 16 residues. Unmatched junction bases numbered 9, after V lost 6 bases and J lost 3 bases. CDR3: CARIIRDRGTNQPQHF. CDR3 sequence (DNA): TGTGCCAGAATAATCCGGGACAGGGGCACCAATCAGCCCCAGCATTTT.

The chain employs TRBV12-5 and TRBJ2-5; 7 bases fit TRBD2. CDR1 and CDR2 from the germline V gene are LGHNT and FRNRAP. CDR3 length: 19 amino acids. V shed 7 bases, J shed 6 bases, and the junction held 26 bases outside the gene matches. For the CDR3, the DNA is TGTGCTAGTGACCTCCCACCCGCGGGGGATGTTTGGGAAAGTAAGACCCAGTACTTC. This encodes CASDLPPAGDVWESKTQYF.

The V and J genes are TRBV5-6 and TRBJ2-7, with TRBD2 matching 12 bases. There are 16 residues in the CDR3. Per the germline V gene, CDR1 is SGHDT and CDR2 is YYEEEE. The J segment lost 3 bases and the V segment lost 0 bases, leaving 4 bases of the junction unmatched. As DNA, the CDR3 is TGTGCCAGCAGCTTGGGACTAGCGGGGGCGAGCTACGAGCAGTACTTC. Translating gives CASSLGLAGASYEQYF.

The chain couples TRBV9 to TRBJ2-1; 11 bases are shared with TRBD2. Germline CDR1 SGDLS, CDR2 YYNGEE. The V segment lost 2 bases and the J segment 0 bases; nucleotides outside the gene matches: 4. The CDR3 totals 17 residues. CDR3 sequence reads: CASSVFSGRGSYNEQFF. Here the CDR3 DNA reads TGTGCCAGCAGCGTCTTTAGCGGGAGGGGCTCCTACAATGAGCAGTTCTTC.

V usage is TRBV6-1 and J usage is TRBJ1-1, with D perhaps matching TRBD1 (6 bases). The CDR3 is 12 residues long. CDR1 MNHNS and CDR2 SASEGT come from the germline V gene. Trimming removed 8 bases at V and 1 base at J, with 8 bases between. The CDR3 reads CASGQRNTEAFF. The CDR3 DNA reads as TGTGCCAGCGGACAGAGGAACACTGAAGCTTTCTTT.

The chain carries TRBV6-5 and TRBJ2-3, with 7 bases that match TRBD2. The germline V gene encodes CDR1 MNHEY and CDR2 SVGAGI. After removal of 3 bases from V and 4 bases from J, the junction contained 4 bases not matched to a gene. The CDR3 spans 14 residues. The CDR3 nucleotides read TGTGCCAGCAGTTATACGGGAGGTGCAGATACGCAGTATTTT. It yields the protein CASSYTGGADTQYF.

This chain joins TRBV27 and TRBJ1-1, with 7 positions matching TRBD1. This CDR3 region has 15 residues. Germline CDR1 reads MNHEY; CDR2 reads SMNVEV (reference sequence). V was clipped by 0 bases and J by 4 bases; unmatched bases: 5. In nucleotides, the CDR3 is TGTGCCAGCAGTTTATCGCCGGCAGGGGGCACTGAAGCTTTCTTT. Its translation is CASSLSPAGGTEAFF.

This chain connects TRBV5-6 to TRBJ2-6, with unresolved D. Germline V gene lookup returns CDR1 SGHDT and CDR2 YYEEEE. V dropped 4 bases and J dropped 4 bases, with 9 bases sitting between them. The CDR3 extends over 14 amino acids. The chain's CDR3 is CASSLGTGANVLTF. CDR3 DNA: TGTGCCAGCAGCCTAGGAACCGGGGCCAACGTCCTGACTTTC. Drawing the rest from reference TRBV5-6 and TRBJ2-6, the complete variable domain is DAGVTQSPTHLIKTRGQQVTLRCSPKSGHDTVSWYQQALGQGPQFIFQYYEEEERQRGNFPDRFSGHQFPNYSSELNVNALLLGDSALYLCASSLGTGANVLTFGAGSRLTVL.

The CDR3 here is CASAPTGGNTEAFF. The DNA of the CDR3 is TGTGCCAGCGCACCGACAGGGGGGAACACTGAAGCTTTCTTT. J is TRBJ1-1 and V is TRBV19, with 9 nucleotides matching TRBD1. V was clipped by 9 bases and J by 1 base; unmatched bases: 6. Germline CDR1 LNHDA, CDR2 SQIVND (reference sequence). This CDR3 contains 14 residues.

This clone was seen once. The V call is TRBV9, the J call TRBJ1-2, with D uncertain. Between the trimmed V and J ends, which lost 3 bases and 6 bases, there was a span of 6 bases. This CDR3 region has 11 residues. The V gene's germline CDR1 is SGDLS and CDR2 YYNGEE. As DNA, the CDR3 is TGTGCCAGCAGCGCGAGGAATGGCTACACCTTC. This gives the protein CASSARNGYTF.

This clone is judged large. The chain has TRBV25-1 and TRBJ1-6; TRBD1 is a possible D gene (6 bases). Deletions cut 7 bases from V and 12 bases from J, with 16 bases between. The CDR3 totals 13 residues. The germline gives CDR1 MGHDK, CDR2 SYGVNS. In DNA, the CDR3 is TGTGCCAGCAATTCAGGGGACGTCCGACCCCTCCACTTT. Translated, it gives CASNSGDVRPLHF. Full variable domain (missing parts from reference TRBV25-1 and TRBJ1-6): EADIYQTPRYLVIGTGKKITLECSQTMGHDKMYWYQQDPGMELHLIHYSYGVNSTEKGDLSSESTVSRIRTEHFPLTLESARPSHTSQYLCASNSGDVRPLHFGNGTRLTVT.

The rearrangement links TRBV5-6 to TRBJ1-2, with D possibly TRBD1 on 6 matching bases. Germline-derived CDR1 and CDR2 are SGHDT and YYEEEE. With 0 bases removed from V and 1 base from J, the gap between germline ends came to 16 bases. The CDR3 covers 17 residues. CDR3 nucleotides: TGTGCCAGCAGCTTGGGTCTGGGGGGGGCCATTAACTATGGCTACACCTTC. Its translation is CASSLGLGGAINYGYTF.

This chain connects TRBV5-4 to TRBJ2-2; 7 positions agree with TRBD1. Germline V CDR1 and CDR2: SGHNT, YYREEE (reference sequence). V trimming: 5 bases; J trimming: 3 bases; junction bases outside the gene matches: 10. This CDR3 is built from 16 residues. The CDR3 DNA is TGTGCCAGCAGTCCGGTCCAGGGGGTGTACACCGGGGAGCTGTTTTTT. It yields the protein CASSPVQGVYTGELFF.

The rearrangement links TRBV7-6 to TRBJ2-2; the match to TRBD1 covers 10 bases. Per germline, CDR1 SGHVS and CDR2 FNYEAQ. The V segment lost 4 bases and the J segment 3 bases; nucleotides outside the gene matches: 8. The CDR3 is made up of 17 amino acids. In nucleotides, the CDR3 is TGTGCCAGCAGCTCCCGACAGGGGGCTGGGTACACCGGGGAGCTGTTTTTT. It codes for CASSSRQGAGYTGELFF.

The V and J genes are TRBV7-8 and TRBJ2-7, with a possible D match to TRBD2 (6 bases). There are 13 residues in the CDR3. Germline CDR1 is SGHVS and CDR2 is FQNEAQ. Trimming cost V 5 bases and J 0 bases, with 8 bases left between them. The DNA of the CDR3 is TGTGCCAGCAGCATCGGGAGCTCCTACGAGCAGTACTTC. Translated: CASSIGSSYEQYF.

In its sample, this clone was seen once. This chain uses TRBV9 with TRBJ2-7; 9 positions agree with TRBD1. CDR1 and CDR2 from the germline V gene are SGDLS and YYNGEE. The CDR3 covers 14 residues. Trimming removed 3 bases from V and 3 bases from J; junction bases left unmatched: 4. CDR3 nucleotide sequence: TGTGCCAGCAGCGCCCCGGGACAGGGCTACGAGCAGTACTTC. Protein: CASSAPGQGYEQYF.

J is TRBJ1-1 and V is TRBV6-6; D might be TRBD1 (5 bases). The CDR3 is 15 amino acids. Germline assignment: CDR1 MNHNY and CDR2 SVGAGI (reference sequence). V dropped 8 bases and J dropped 0 bases, with 16 bases sitting between them. The CDR3 loop reads CASGGSGGMNTEAFF. The CDR3 bases are TGTGCCAGCGGGGGTTCGGGGGGAATGAACACTGAAGCTTTCTTT.

The chain has TRBV27 and TRBJ1-1, with D possibly being TRBD1 (5 bases). Germline values: CDR1 MNHEY, CDR2 SMNVEV (reference sequence). V was trimmed by 3 bases and J by 5 bases, leaving 10 bases between them. The CDR3 runs 13 residues. The chain's CDR3 is CASSLKAGTEAFF. Here the CDR3 DNA reads TGTGCCAGCAGTTTGAAGGCAGGGACTGAAGCTTTCTTT.

The rearrangement uses TRBV30 and TRBJ1-1; TRBD1 might be the D (6 bases). V lost 5 bases and J lost 0, with 13 bases in between. CDR3 length: 14 residues. From germline, CDR1 is GTSNPN and CDR2 SVGIG (reference sequence). The CDR3, as DNA: TGTGCCTGGGGACCCGGGACAATGAACACTGAAGCTTTCTTT. Encoded protein: CAWGPGTMNTEAFF.

Regarding this clone: At one end, the junction sequence differs from germline, possibly due to a read error. The chain couples TRBV7-8 to TRBJ1-1, with D possibly TRBD1 on 5 matching bases. The CDR3 length is 15 residues. Germline CDR1 and CDR2: SGHVS and FQNEAQ. The CDR3 DNA sequence: TGTGCCAGCACCTTAAGGACGGGGGACAACACTGAAGCTTTCTTT. Its protein product is CASTLRTGDNTEAFF.

The CDR3 sequence is CASSQDGRGDDGYTF. The CDR3 bases are TGCGCCAGCAGCCAAGATGGACGGGGGGACGATGGCTACACCTTC. The gene calls are TRBV4-1 and TRBJ1-2; a possible D gene is TRBD1 (5 bases). The CDR3 spans 15 residues. Per germline, CDR1 MGHRA and CDR2 YSYEKL. V lost 0 bases and J lost 6, with 14 bases in between.

The CDR3 DNA is TGTGCCAGCAGCCTCCCAGGTCACAATGAGCAGTTCTTC. This translates into CASSLPGHNEQFF. The rearrangement links TRBV14 to TRBJ2-1; no reliable D call. CDR1 and CDR2 from the germline V gene are SGHDN and FVKESK. The CDR3 sequence is 13 residues long. The V and J ends lost 4 bases and 5 bases respectively, with 9 bases between them.

The chain joins TRBV30 to TRBJ1-6; 7 bases line up with TRBD1. Germline values: CDR1 GTSNPN, CDR2 SVGIG (reference sequence). With 3 bases clipped from V and 9 bases from J, the junction kept 11 bases outside the gene matches. This CDR3 is built from 15 residues. The DNA of the CDR3 is TGTGCCTGGAGGGCCCCGACAGGGTTCGGTTCACCCCTCCACTTT. Translation: CAWRAPTGFGSPLHF.

The gene calls are TRBV6-1 and TRBJ2-7; TRBD1 aligns across 8 bases. Germline CDR1 reads MNHNS; CDR2 reads SASEGT. This CDR3 spans 17 amino acids. The V gene end was trimmed by 3 bases and the J gene end by 5 bases; junction bases not matched to a gene: 15. CDR3 in amino acids: CASSDPILGTGGHEQYF. The CDR3 DNA sequence: TGTGCCAGCAGTGACCCAATCCTAGGTACAGGGGGACACGAGCAGTACTTC.